This TCR beta chain was identified during a study of blood T cell repertoires in COVID-19. Study-level background: From T cells, B-cell-depleted T cells, or PBMCs came the material, which was cDNA or gDNA.

Sequencing used immunoSEQ multiplex PCR; TCRdb keeps in-frame clones, though not all of them. Of 130,000 to 150,000 clones listed, about 83% were seen once; the top ten hold 5.5% to 7.5%. Germline V gene lookup returns CDR1 LGHDT and CDR2 YNNKEL (reference sequence). The CDR3 has 15 amino acids. The V gene lost 1 base and the J gene lost 3 bases, with 11 bases spanning the gap. The participants were between roughly 18 and 89 years old and came from about two dozen US areas. Participants classified as exposed had met a COVID-19 case within 2 weeks before study entry. This clonotype was sampled from a woman aged 50 to 65 who had been exposed to COVID-19. The sample comprised PBMCs or T cells enriched from blood (not recorded which). The chain couples TRBV3-1 (or the pseudogene TRBV3-2) to TRBJ2-3; no clear D gene. CDR3 amino acids: CASSQGPLGTDTQYF. Written as DNA, the CDR3 is TGTGCCAGCAGCCAAGGGCCCCTAGGTACAGATACGCAGTATTTT.